One sample yielded the 9 T cell receptor beta chains listed below, sequenced in a study of blood T cells in healthy people across ages. Next came a second PCR, run for about 7 to 12 cycles, which used a sample-barcoded 5' primer along with a J-beta primer mix. TCRdb processed the 5' RACE reads anew with MiXCR; each CDR3 protein has one entry. The sample lists some 1,500,000 distinct CDR3 sequences, under 55% occurring once. The sample consisted of blood. These receptor sequences come from a woman aged 18-30 years in good health.

The V and J genes are TRBV10-3 and TRBJ2-4; no firm D call. The CDR3 totals 17 residues. V shed 0 bases and J shed 0 bases, with 12 bases lying between them. The germline V gene encodes CDR1 ENHRY and CDR2 SYGVKD. CDR3 in amino acids: CAISESLLLEAKNIQYF. The CDR3 coding sequence is TGTGCCATCAGTGAGTCGTTACTCCTCGAAGCCAAAAACATTCAGTACTTC.

CDR3 nucleotides: TGTGCCAGCAGTTTTGTGGCAGGGGCCCACAACGGGGAGCTGTTTTTT. Its protein is CASSFVAGAHNGELFF. The chain combines TRBV27 with TRBJ2-2; D may be TRBD1 (6 bases). Germline values: CDR1 MNHEY, CDR2 SMNVEV (reference sequence). The V and J ends lost 3 bases and 7 bases respectively, with 18 bases between them. The CDR3 totals 16 residues.

The chain joins TRBV4-1 to TRBJ1-1, with D possibly being TRBD1 (5 bases). CDR1 is MGHRA and CDR2 is YSYEKL in the germline V gene. This CDR3 contains 17 residues. The V gene lost 3 bases and the J gene lost 1 base, with 18 bases spanning the gap. The CDR3 is CASSHGVQRGGNTEAFF. DNA for the CDR3: TGCGCCAGCAGCCACGGGGTCCAAAGGGGCGGGAACACTGAAGCTTTCTTT.

The chain has TRBV7-2 and TRBJ2-5; 8 nucleotides agree with TRBD2. V dropped 6 bases and J dropped 11; count of bases not matched to a gene: 17. Germline CDR1 is SGHTA and CDR2 is FQGNSA. The CDR3 covers 15 residues. The DNA for the CDR3 is TGTGCCAGCAGGTTTGATCCGGGGGGGGACAATGAGCAGTACTTC. The encoded protein is CASRFDPGGDNEQYF.

This clonotype was seen many times. The J gene is TRBJ1-5, the V gene TRBV10-3; no clear D gene. Between the trimmed V and J ends, which lost 2 bases and 4 bases, there was a span of 3 bases. The CDR3 covers 12 residues. Germline V gene lookup returns CDR1 ENHRY and CDR2 SYGVKD. CDR3 amino acids: CAISEPNQPQHF. CDR3 coding DNA: TGTGCCATCAGTGAGCCAAATCAGCCCCAGCATTTT.

There are a few counts of this clonotype. This chain links TRBV24-1 with TRBJ1-2; 7 bases fit TRBD1. This CDR3 has 12 amino acids. Germline V gene data show CDR1 as KGHDR and CDR2 as SFDVKD. The V and J ends lost 4 bases and 8 bases, in that order; junction bases with no gene match: 3. CDR3 loop: CATSETGKGYTF. The CDR3 DNA follows: TGTGCCACCAGTGAGACAGGGAAGGGCTACACCTTC.

V and J are TRBV7-9 and TRBJ2-7; possibly TRBD2 for D (6 bases). V dropped 5 bases and J dropped 6 bases, with 23 bases sitting between them. Germline-derived CDR1 and CDR2 are SEHNR and FQNEAQ (reference sequence). The CDR3 totals 16 residues. CDR3 bases: TGTGCCAGCAGCCTCGGGGGACCGAGACCTAAGGCCGAGCAGTACTTC. Encoded protein: CASSLGGPRPKAEQYF.

The chain couples TRBV6-5 to TRBJ2-1; the match to TRBD2 covers 7 bases. V gave up 3 bases and J gave up 9 bases; unmatched junction bases: 8. The CDR3 is 14 amino acids. Germline lookup yields CDR1 MNHEY and CDR2 SVGAGI. The CDR3 reads CASSYFAGVSEQFF. The CDR3 region has the DNA TGTGCCAGCAGTTATTTTGCGGGAGTTAGTGAGCAGTTCTTC.

The CDR3, as DNA: TGTGCCAGCAGCTTATTTGGTTCCGGGGAGCTGTTTTTT. Translation: CASSLFGSGELFF. This sequence joins TRBV11-2 and TRBJ2-2, with unresolved D. CDR1 is SGHAT and CDR2 is FQNNGV in the germline V gene. The CDR3 is 13 residues long. Trimming removed 2 bases at V and 6 bases at J, with 7 bases between. Looking up the rest from reference TRBV11-2 and TRBJ2-2 gives the full variable domain: EAGVAQSPRYKIIEKRQSVAFWCNPISGHATLYWYQQILGQGPKLLIQFQNNGVVDDSQLPKDRFSAERLKGVDSTLKIQPAKLEDSAVYLCASSLFGSGELFFGEGSRLTVL.